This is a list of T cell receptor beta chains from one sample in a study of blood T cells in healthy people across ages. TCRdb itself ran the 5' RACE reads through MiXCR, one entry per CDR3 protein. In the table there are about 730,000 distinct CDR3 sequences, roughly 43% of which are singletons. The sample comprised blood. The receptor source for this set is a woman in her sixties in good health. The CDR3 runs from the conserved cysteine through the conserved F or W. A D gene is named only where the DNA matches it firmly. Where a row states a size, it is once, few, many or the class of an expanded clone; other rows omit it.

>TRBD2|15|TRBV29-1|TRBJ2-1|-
CSVGRSGVAYNEQFF
TGCAGCGTTGGGCGTAGCGGGGTTGCCTACAATGAGCAGTTCTTC
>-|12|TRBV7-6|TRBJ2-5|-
CASSSVVNEQYF
TGTGCCAGCAGCTCCGTGGTGAATGAGCAGTACTTC
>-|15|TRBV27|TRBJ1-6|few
CASSLRTFYNSPLHF
TGTGCCAGCAGTTTAAGGACCTTCTATAATTCACCCCTCCACTTT
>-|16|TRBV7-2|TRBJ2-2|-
CASKTSGTSNTGELFF
TGTGCCAGCAAAACATCCGGGACTTCGAACACCGGGGAGCTGTTTTTT
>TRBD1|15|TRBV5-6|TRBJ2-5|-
CASSSRDRGGETQYF
TGTGCCAGCAGCTCCCGGGACAGGGGTGGCGAGACCCAGTACTTC
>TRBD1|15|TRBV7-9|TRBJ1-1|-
CASSLGRGRGTEAFF
TGTGCCAGCAGCTTAGGCAGGGGGCGAGGGACTGAAGCTTTCTTT
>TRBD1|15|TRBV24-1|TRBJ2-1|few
CATSDSGTGHNEQFF
TGTGCCACCAGTGATTCCGGGACAGGGCACAATGAGCAGTTCTTC
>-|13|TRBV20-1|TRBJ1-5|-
CSASEEWDQPQHF
TGCAGTGCTAGCGAGGAGTGGGATCAGCCCCAGCATTTT
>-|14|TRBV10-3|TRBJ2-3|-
CAISERLITDTQYF
TGTGCCATCAGTGAGAGGTTGATCACAGATACGCAGTATTTT
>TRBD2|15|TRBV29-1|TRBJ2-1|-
CSVTRLAGPYNEQFF
TGCAGCGTTACCCGACTAGCGGGACCCTACAATGAGCAGTTCTTC
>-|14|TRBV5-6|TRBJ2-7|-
CASTHPQGTYEQYF
TGTGCCAGCACCCATCCCCAGGGGACCTACGAGCAGTACTTC
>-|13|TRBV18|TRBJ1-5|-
CASSQDRHQPQHF
TGTGCCAGCTCACAAGACCGGCATCAGCCCCAGCATTTT
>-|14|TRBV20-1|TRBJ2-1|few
CSPKEVGPYNEQFF
TGCAGTCCGAAGGAGGTGGGACCGTACAATGAGCAGTTCTTC
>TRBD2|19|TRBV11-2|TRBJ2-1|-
CASSLGRGRTSRSYNEQFF
TGTGCCAGCAGCTTGGGCAGGGGTAGGACTAGCCGCTCCTACAATGAGCAGTTCTTC
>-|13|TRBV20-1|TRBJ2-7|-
CSASQTANYEQYF
TGCAGTGCTAGCCAGACGGCCAACTACGAGCAGTACTTC
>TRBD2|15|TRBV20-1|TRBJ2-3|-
CSARFLAGFTDTQYF
TGCAGTGCTAGGTTCCTAGCGGGGTTCACAGATACGCAGTATTTT
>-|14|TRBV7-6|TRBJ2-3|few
CASTPSLGADTQYF
TGTGCCAGCACCCCCTCCCTGGGAGCGGATACGCAGTATTTT
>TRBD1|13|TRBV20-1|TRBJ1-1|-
CSADTDRDTEAFF
TGCAGTGCTGACACGGACAGGGACACTGAAGCTTTCTTT
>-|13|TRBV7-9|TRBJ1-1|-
CASSYKGRTEAFF
TGTGCCAGCAGCTACAAGGGGAGGACTGAAGCTTTCTTT
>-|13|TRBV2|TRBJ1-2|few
CASSLEAEGGYTF
TGTGCCAGCAGCCTTGAGGCGGAGGGGGGCTACACCTTC
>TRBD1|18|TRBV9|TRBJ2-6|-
CASSTPKDRVLGANVLTF
TGTGCCAGCAGCACACCCAAGGACAGGGTTTTAGGGGCCAACGTCCTGACTTTC
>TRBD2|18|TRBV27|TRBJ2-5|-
CASSSRSGSMISGETQYF
TGTGCCAGCAGTTCCAGGAGCGGGAGCATGATTTCGGGGGAGACCCAGTACTTC
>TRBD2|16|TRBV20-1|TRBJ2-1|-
CSADPGLAGLLGEQFF
TGCAGTGCCGACCCGGGACTAGCGGGCTTGTTGGGTGAGCAGTTCTTC
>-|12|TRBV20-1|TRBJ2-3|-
CSARTPPDTQYF
TGCAGTGCAAGGACCCCGCCAGATACGCAGTATTTT
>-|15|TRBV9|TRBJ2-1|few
CASSGTFSSYNEQFF
TGTGCCAGCAGCGGGACTTTTAGCTCCTACAATGAGCAGTTCTTC
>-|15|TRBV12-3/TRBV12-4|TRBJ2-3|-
CASRRTTTNTDTQYF
TGTGCCAGCAGGCGGACCACTACGAACACAGATACGCAGTATTTT
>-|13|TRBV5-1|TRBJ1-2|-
CASSVDSQTPYTF
TGCGCCAGCAGCGTCGACAGCCAGACGCCCTACACCTTC
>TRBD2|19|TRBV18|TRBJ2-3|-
CASSRSSSGRSGRTDTQYF
TGTGCCAGCTCAAGGTCGTCTAGCGGGAGATCAGGTCGCACAGATACGCAGTATTTT
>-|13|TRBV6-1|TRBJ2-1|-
CASIRDLGYEQFF
TGTGCCAGCATCCGGGATCTGGGGTATGAGCAGTTCTTC
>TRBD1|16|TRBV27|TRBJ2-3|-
CASSFTRTGGTDTQYF
TGTGCCAGCAGTTTCACCCGGACAGGGGGCACAGATACGCAGTATTTT
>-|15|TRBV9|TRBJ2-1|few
CASSVDRASYNEQFF
TGTGCCAGCAGCGTTGATCGGGCCTCCTACAATGAGCAGTTCTTC
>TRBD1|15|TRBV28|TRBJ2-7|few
CASRGWTGTSYEQYF
TGTGCCAGCAGGGGGTGGACAGGAACTTCCTACGAGCAGTACTTC
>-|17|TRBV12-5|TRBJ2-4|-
CASGLVWESSNTNIQYF
TGTGCTAGTGGTTTGGTATGGGAGAGTTCTAACACAAACATTCAGTACTTC
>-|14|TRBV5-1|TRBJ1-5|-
CASSLDPGGQPQHF
TGCGCCAGCAGCTTGGACCCCGGGGGCCAGCCCCAGCATTTT
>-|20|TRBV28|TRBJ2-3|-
CASNLMHGKTGLLYTDTQYF
TGTGCCAGCAACCTAATGCATGGGAAGACAGGACTTCTATACACAGATACGCAGTATTTT
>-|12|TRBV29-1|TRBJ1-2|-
CSVDVGNYGYTF
TGCAGCGTTGATGTGGGGAACTATGGCTACACCTTC
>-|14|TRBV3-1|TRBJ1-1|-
CASSRKTSNTEAFF
TGTGCCAGCAGCCGGAAGACCTCGAACACTGAAGCTTTCTTT
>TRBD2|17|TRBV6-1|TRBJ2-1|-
CASSGALAAGGNNEQFF
TGTGCCAGCAGTGGAGCGCTAGCCGCGGGAGGGAACAATGAGCAGTTCTTC
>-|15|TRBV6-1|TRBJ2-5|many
CASSELEGGSETQYF
TGTGCCAGCAGTGAACTTGAGGGGGGGTCAGAGACCCAGTACTTC
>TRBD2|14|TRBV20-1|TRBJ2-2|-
CSARLAGSTGELFF
TGCAGTGCTAGACTAGCGGGGTCCACCGGGGAGCTGTTTTTT
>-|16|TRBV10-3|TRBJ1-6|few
CAISTRRLSYNSPLHF
TGTGCCATCAGTACCAGAAGACTCTCCTATAATTCACCCCTCCACTTT
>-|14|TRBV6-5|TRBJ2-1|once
CASRRQVTYNEQFF
TGTGCCAGCCGACGACAGGTTACATACAATGAGCAGTTCTTC
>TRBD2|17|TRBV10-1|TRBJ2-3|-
CASSESLAGGTTDTQYF
TGCGCCAGCAGTGAGTCCTTAGCGGGGGGGACCACAGATACGCAGTATTTT
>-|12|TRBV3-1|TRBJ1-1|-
CASSEGDGEAFF
TGTGCCAGCAGCGAAGGGGACGGAGAAGCTTTCTTT
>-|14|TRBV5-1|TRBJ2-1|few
CASSTGQAYNEQFF
TGCGCCAGCAGCACGGGACAAGCCTACAATGAGCAGTTCTTC
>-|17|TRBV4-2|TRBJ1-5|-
CASSQDLSDRDNQPQHF
TGTGCCAGCAGCCAAGATTTGTCGGACAGAGATAATCAGCCCCAGCATTTT
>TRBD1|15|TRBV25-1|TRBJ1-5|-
CASSDGGGSNQPQHF
TGTGCCAGCAGTGATGGAGGGGGCAGCAATCAGCCCCAGCATTTT
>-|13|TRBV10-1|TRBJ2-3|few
CASTPGDADTQYF
TGCGCCAGCACACCCGGCGACGCAGATACGCAGTATTTT
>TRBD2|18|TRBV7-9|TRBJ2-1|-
CACSPGTSGGLSYNEQFF
TGTGCCTGCAGCCCCGGGACTAGCGGGGGGCTCTCCTACAATGAGCAGTTCTTC
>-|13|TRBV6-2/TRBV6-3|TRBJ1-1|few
CASTGILNTEAFF
TGTGCCAGTACAGGGATTCTGAACACTGAAGCTTTCTTT